This is a list of T cell receptor beta chains from one sample in a study of blood T cell repertoires in COVID-19. Generated by immunoSEQ multiplex PCR, the TCRdb table keeps only in-frame clones and is missing some. This sample carries some 200,000 clones, almost 90% of them seen once, and the ten largest clones take around 1.5%. The sample taken for sequencing was peripheral blood. The receptors shown here come from a man younger than 35 with active or convalescent COVID-19. CDR3s include the opening cysteine and the closing phenylalanine or tryptophan. Fields, in order: V gene, J gene, clone size, CDR3 protein. Clone size is not always given. Where it is, it says once, few, many or a class for expanded clones.

TRBV10-2	TRBJ2-3	NA	CASGDRGRTDTQYF
TRBV10-1	TRBJ2-7	NA	CASSSGTGASEQYF
TRBV28	TRBJ1-5	once	CASRRTLGVQPQHF
TRBV19	TRBJ1-1	once	CASSLGRNTEAFF
TRBV28	TRBJ2-7	NA	CASSLYLAGDSRDEQYF
TRBV4-1	TRBJ1-1	NA	CASSQVPGNTEAFF
TRBV30	TRBJ2-7	NA	CAYDRQYEQYF
TRBV19	TRBJ1-5	few	CASSIGRGGALGNQPQHF
TRBV7-2	TRBJ2-7	once	CASWNTGTGGEQYF
TRBV15	TRBJ2-3	NA	CATSSPTRRTGGGRDTQYF
TRBV5-1	TRBJ1-1	NA	CASRTGNEAFF
TRBV15	TRBJ2-2	NA	CATSRAFAGHDTGELFF
TRBV3-1/TRBV3-2	TRBJ1-1	NA	CASSRRFQRHTGLIKNTEAFF
TRBV27	TRBJ1-5	NA	CASTPVGGGQPQHF
TRBV12-3/TRBV12-4	TRBJ1-2	NA	CASSLMGALGYTF
TRBV27	TRBJ2-7	NA	CASSFAYEQYF
TRBV6-4	TRBJ2-1	NA	CASSGGESYNEQFF
TRBV19	TRBJ2-2	NA	CASSLSPGYTGELFF
TRBV6-4	TRBJ1-2	NA	CASSAGNYGYTF
TRBV5-1	TRBJ2-7	NA	CASSSGTTIYEQYF
TRBV15	TRBJ1-6	NA	CATSRDPGGAKPLHF
TRBV5-1	TRBJ1-4	once	CASSRRTGWDEKLFF
TRBV11-1	TRBJ2-1	NA	CASSLRREGREQFF
TRBV27	TRBJ2-7	NA	CASSFPSGTGSYEQYF
TRBV10-3	TRBJ2-7	few	CAISGGQGINYEQYF
TRBV29-1	TRBJ2-7	NA	CSVGRDSLSYEQYF
TRBV7-9	TRBJ1-2	NA	CASSLSMQGASGYTF
TRBV11-2	TRBJ2-5	NA	CASSRTGGEGETQYF
TRBV5-4	TRBJ2-1	NA	CASSAGLAELYNEQFF
TRBV7-2	TRBJ2-5	NA	CASSSGTGVSGTQYF
TRBV6-6	TRBJ2-7	NA	CASGAGFYEQYF
TRBV10-1	TRBJ1-1	NA	CASSESAGRVTEAFF
TRBV5-5	TRBJ1-4	NA	CASSFTGNNEKLFF
TRBV2	TRBJ2-1	NA	CASSAVPEEQFF
TRBV4-3	TRBJ2-7	NA	CASSQDGVVEQYF
TRBV19	TRBJ1-2	NA	CASSNRGHYGYTF
TRBV27	TRBJ2-3	NA	CASRGSGGTHTQYF
TRBV12-3/TRBV12-4	TRBJ2-7	NA	CASSFGASYEQYF
TRBV10-2	TRBJ1-2	NA	CASTRDRGRYGYTF
TRBV11-2	TRBJ1-1	few	CASIPGSGNTEAFF
TRBV2	TRBJ2-6	once	CASSPHRGSGANVLTF
TRBV28	TRBJ1-5	NA	CASSPTDRGYQPQHF